This T cell receptor beta chain emerged from a study of PD-1 blockade in classical Hodgkin lymphoma. Details on this clone: What it recognizes is unknown.

After autologous stem cell transplantation all patients relapsed, and prior brentuximab vedotin exposure differed between cohorts. Generated by immunoSEQ multiplex PCR, the TCRdb table keeps only in-frame clones and is missing some. The sample consists of roughly 16,000 clones, approximately 88% of them appearing once. Study-level findings and limits: Exclusion was applied to patients who started nivolumab under 1 year after ASCT.

V was pared by 7 bases and J by 7 bases, with 10 bases between. Germline CDR1 is MNHNS and CDR2 is SASEGT. The CDR3 length is 11 residues. The rearrangement joins TRBV6-1 to TRBJ1-1; D gene unclear. This TCR came from a human donor with classical Hodgkin lymphoma. The sample here was peripheral blood mononuclear cells (PBMCs), taken before the second cycle of nivolumab. The DNA for the CDR3 is TGTGCCAGCACCTTGTACCTTGAAGCTTTCTTT. Protein: CASTLYLEAFF.